Given below is one T cell receptor beta chain in context. What it recognizes is unknown. Since all of the isolated RNA was reverse transcribed, expressed TCRB transcripts were what got sequenced. Repertoires were generated with immunoSEQ multiplex PCR, while TCRdb's copy carries only in-frame clones and drops some. The sample has over 700,000 clones, about a sixth seen once; the top ten hold 0.02% to 0.025%. These data belong to a study of beta chain features in type 1 diabetes. Regarding the study as a whole: The naive, central memory and Treg TCRB repertoires looked more alike in patients than they did in healthy donors.

In germline, CDR1 is SEHNR, CDR2 FQNEAQ (reference sequence). The CDR3 is made up of 16 amino acids. With V trimmed by 7 bases and J by 1 base, 9 bases remained unmatched. The sequencing input was naive CD4+ T cells from blood. The chain joins TRBV7-9 to TRBJ1-3; 8 bases agree with TRBD1. The sequence was obtained from a woman aged 18-30 years in good health. The CDR3 protein is CASITLTGESGNTIYF. The CDR3 bases are TGTGCCAGCATTACGTTGACAGGGGAGTCTGGAAACACCATATATTTT.